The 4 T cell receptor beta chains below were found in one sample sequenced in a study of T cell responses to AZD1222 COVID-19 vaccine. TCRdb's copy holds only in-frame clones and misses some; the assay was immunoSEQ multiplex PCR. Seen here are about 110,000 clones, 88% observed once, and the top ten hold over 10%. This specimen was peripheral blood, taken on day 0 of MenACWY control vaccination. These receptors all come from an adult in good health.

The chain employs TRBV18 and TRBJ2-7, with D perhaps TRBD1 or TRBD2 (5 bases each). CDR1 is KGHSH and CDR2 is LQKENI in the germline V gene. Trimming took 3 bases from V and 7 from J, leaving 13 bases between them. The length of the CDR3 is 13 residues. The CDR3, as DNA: TGTGCCAGCTCACCGCCCGGGACCGGGGAGCAGTACTTC. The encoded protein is CASSPPGTGEQYF.

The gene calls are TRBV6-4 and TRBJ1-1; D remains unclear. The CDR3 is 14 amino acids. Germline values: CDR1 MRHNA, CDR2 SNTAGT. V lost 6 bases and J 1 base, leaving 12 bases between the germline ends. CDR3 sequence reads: CASSYEATNTEAFF. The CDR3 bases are TGTGCCAGCAGCTACGAGGCGACGAACACTGAAGCTTTCTTT.

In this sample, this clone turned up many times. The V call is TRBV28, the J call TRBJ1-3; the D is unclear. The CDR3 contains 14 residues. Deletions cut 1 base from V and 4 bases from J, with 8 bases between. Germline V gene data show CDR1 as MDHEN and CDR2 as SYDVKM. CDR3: CASSLSAVGNTIYF. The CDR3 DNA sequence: TGTGCCAGCAGTTTATCGGCAGTAGGAAACACCATATATTTT.

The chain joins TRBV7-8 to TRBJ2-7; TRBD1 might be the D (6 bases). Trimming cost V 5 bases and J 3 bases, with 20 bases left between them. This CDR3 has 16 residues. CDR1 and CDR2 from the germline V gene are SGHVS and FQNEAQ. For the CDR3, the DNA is TGTGCCAGCAGCCCCAACAGGGTGACGTACCTCTACGAGCAGTACTTC. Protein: CASSPNRVTYLYEQYF.